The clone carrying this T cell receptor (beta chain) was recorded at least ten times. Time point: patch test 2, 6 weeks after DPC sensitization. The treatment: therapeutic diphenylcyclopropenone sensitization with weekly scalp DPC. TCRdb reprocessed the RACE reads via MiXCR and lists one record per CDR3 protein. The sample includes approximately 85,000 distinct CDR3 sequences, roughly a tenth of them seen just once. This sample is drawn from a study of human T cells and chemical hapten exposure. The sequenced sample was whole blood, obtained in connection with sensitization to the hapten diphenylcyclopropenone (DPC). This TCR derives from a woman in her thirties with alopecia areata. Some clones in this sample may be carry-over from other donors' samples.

The DNA of the CDR3 is TGCAGCGTGGGGGAGGGCTTACAAGAGACCCAGTACTTC. It yields the protein CSVGEGLQETQYF. This chain connects TRBV29-1 to TRBJ2-5, with TRBD2 matching over 7 bases. This CDR3 is 13 amino acids long. Germline V gives CDR1 SQVTM, CDR2 ANQGSEA. Losses at the gene ends were 6 bases for V and 2 bases for J; bases not matched to a gene: 6.